Described below is a single T cell receptor beta chain sequence and its context. Germline trimming cut 6 bases from V and 6 bases from J; bases unmatched to any gene: 13. This CDR3 has 15 amino acids. The germline CDR1 and CDR2 sequences are MDHEN and SYDVKM. This specimen comes from a study of blood T cell repertoires in COVID-19. Study-wide background: T cells, B-cell-depleted T cells, or PBMCs supplied cDNA or gDNA.

How the authors handled the data: Reference gene primers were amplified, and this amplification served to estimate nucleated cell counts. Here immunoSEQ multiplex PCR was the method, and the copy in TCRdb shows in-frame clones only, minus some. That table furnishes V, J and clone size, whereas the DNA furnished D and trimming. The sample shows roughly 320,000 clones, about nine tenths of them seen only once. The clonotype comes from a man aged 25 to 45 who had recovered from COVID-19. The sample comprised PBMCs or T cells enriched from blood (not recorded which). V usage is TRBV28 and J usage is TRBJ2-7; TRBD2 aligns across 8 bases. The CDR3 loop reads CASSSSGGPPLEQYF. As DNA, the CDR3 is TGTGCCAGCAGCTCCAGCGGGGGCCCCCCCCTCGAGCAGTACTTC.